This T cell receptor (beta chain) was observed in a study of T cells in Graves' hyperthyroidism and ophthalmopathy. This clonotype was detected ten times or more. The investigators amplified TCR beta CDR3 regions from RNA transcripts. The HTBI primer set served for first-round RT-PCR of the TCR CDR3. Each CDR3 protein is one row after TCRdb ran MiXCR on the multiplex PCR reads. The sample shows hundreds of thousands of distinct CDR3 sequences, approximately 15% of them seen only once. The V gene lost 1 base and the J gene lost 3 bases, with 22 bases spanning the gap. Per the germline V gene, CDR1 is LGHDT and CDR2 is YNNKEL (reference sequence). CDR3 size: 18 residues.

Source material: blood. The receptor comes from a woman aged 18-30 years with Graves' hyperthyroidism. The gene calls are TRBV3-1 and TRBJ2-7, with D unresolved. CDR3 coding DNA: TGTGCCAGCAGCCAAGGGGTGAAAATACGCGGCCTGAACTACGAGCAGTACTTC. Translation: CASSQGVKIRGLNYEQYF.